A single sample is the source of the 13 T cell receptor beta chains below, sequenced in a study of blood T cell repertoires in COVID-19. Libraries were prepared by immunoSEQ multiplex PCR; TCRdb keeps only in-frame clonotypes and omits some of them. The sample carries a few hundred thousand clones, 89% recorded once. The sequenced material came from peripheral blood. The source of these receptors is a woman aged 40 to 55 who had recovered from COVID-19.

The chain couples TRBV9 to TRBJ2-1; 7 bases map to TRBD2. This CDR3 has 16 residues. Unmatched junction bases numbered 10, after V lost 2 bases and J lost 5 bases. The germline CDR1 and CDR2 sequences are SGDLS and YYNGEE. The CDR3 loop reads CASSVRLAQTNNEQFF. The CDR3 DNA follows: TGTGCCAGCAGCGTTCGACTAGCACAGACCAACAATGAGCAGTTCTTC.

This chain links TRBV30 with TRBJ2-3, with 10 bases aligning to TRBD2. Germline V gene lookup returns CDR1 GTSNPN and CDR2 SVGIG (reference sequence). This CDR3 region has 14 residues. Trimming took 7 bases from V and 4 from J; bases not matched to a gene: 8. In DNA form, the CDR3 reads TGTGCCTCTTCCAGCGGGAGGGCCTCAGATACGCAGTATTTT. It specifies CASSSGRASDTQYF.

The V gene is TRBV7-9, the J gene TRBJ2-3; the match to TRBD1 covers 7 bases. The CDR3 is 14 amino acids. Germline V gene data show CDR1 as SEHNR and CDR2 as FQNEAQ (reference sequence). The V gene end was trimmed by 5 bases and the J gene end by 0 bases; junction bases not matched to a gene: 2. CDR3 DNA sequence: TGTGCCAGCAGCCGGACAGGTAGCACAGATACGCAGTATTTT. Amino acid sequence: CASSRTGSTDTQYF.

This clone was recorded only once. The chain couples TRBV7-9 to TRBJ1-2; 7 bases map to TRBD1. Unmatched junction bases numbered 17, after V lost 5 bases and J lost 8 bases. The CDR3 runs 16 residues. Germline V CDR1 and CDR2: SEHNR, FQNEAQ (reference sequence). For the CDR3, the DNA is TGTGCCAGCAGCCCCGGACAGGTCCCCGCCTTGGGGGGCTACACCTTC. Translated: CASSPGQVPALGGYTF.

This clone was seen once. The rearrangement joins TRBV2 to TRBJ1-1, with a possible D match to TRBD1 (6 bases). The CDR3 contains 13 residues. Trimming cost V 6 bases and J 0 bases, with 8 bases left between them. In germline, CDR1 is SNHLY, CDR2 FYNNEI. CDR3 in amino acids: CASRGQLNTEAFF. DNA for the CDR3: TGTGCCAGCAGGGGACAACTGAACACTGAAGCTTTCTTT.

V and J are TRBV24-1 and TRBJ2-5, with D maybe TRBD1 (6 bases). CDR3 length: 14 residues. Germline V gene sequence: CDR1 KGHDR, CDR2 SFDVKD. V was pared by 4 bases and J by 5 bases, with 13 bases between. In DNA, the CDR3 is TGTGCCACCAGTGACATACAGGGTGAGGAGACCCAGTACTTC. Its translation is CATSDIQGEETQYF.

The V gene is TRBV6-1, the J gene TRBJ1-1, with D tentatively TRBD1 (6 bases). The CDR3 has 15 residues. Germline CDR1 is MNHNS and CDR2 is SASEGT. The V gene lost 3 bases and the J gene lost 3 bases, with 14 bases spanning the gap. The CDR3 DNA reads as TGTGCCAGCAGTGATAGACAGGTCTCGTACACTGAAGCTTTCTTT. As protein: CASSDRQVSYTEAFF.

The chain joins TRBV5-1 to TRBJ1-5; a possible D gene is TRBD1 (5 bases). V gave up 4 bases and J gave up 6 bases, with 17 bases separating them. This CDR3 region has 15 residues. Germline V gene data show CDR1 as SGHRS and CDR2 as YFSETQ. CDR3 region: CASSPEAGEGQPQHF. Here the CDR3 DNA reads TGCGCCAGCAGCCCCGAGGCGGGGGAAGGTCAGCCCCAGCATTTT.

This clone is a singleton in its sample. The V gene is TRBV6-5, the J gene TRBJ2-2; D perhaps matches TRBD2 (6 bases). This CDR3 has 14 amino acids. Trimming took 6 bases from V and 5 from J, leaving 13 bases between them. The germline V gene encodes CDR1 MNHEY and CDR2 SVGAGI. The CDR3 loop reads CASRGGMATGELFF. In DNA form, the CDR3 reads TGTGCCAGCAGGGGCGGGATGGCGACCGGGGAGCTGTTTTTT.

This clone was observed a handful of times. The chain joins TRBV4-1 to TRBJ1-1, with 7 bases fitting TRBD1. In germline, CDR1 is MGHRA, CDR2 YSYEKL. V lost 8 bases to trimming and J lost 3 bases; unmatched junction nucleotides: 3. CDR3 size: 12 residues. CDR3 sequence (DNA): TGCGCCAGCGGAGACAGGGACACTGAAGCTTTCTTT. Its protein is CASGDRDTEAFF.

This chain joins TRBV11-3 and TRBJ2-3, with TRBD2 matching over 9 bases. The CDR3 is made up of 17 amino acids. With V trimmed by 1 base and J by 2 bases, 7 bases remained unmatched. The V gene's germline CDR1 is SGHNT and CDR2 YENEEA. CDR3 bases: TGTGCCAGCAGCTTAGGCTACAGCGGGAGGACCACAGATACGCAGTATTTT. It translates to CASSLGYSGRTTDTQYF.

The chain uses TRBV6-5 and TRBJ2-7, with D perhaps matching TRBD1 (6 bases). Germline V CDR1 and CDR2: MNHEY, SVGAGI. This CDR3 comprises 15 residues. V lost 5 bases to trimming and J lost 2 bases, with 16 bases between them. CDR3 amino acids: CASSRTGTPTYEQYF. As DNA, the CDR3 is TGTGCCAGCAGTCGGACCGGGACACCAACCTACGAGCAGTACTTC.

V and J are TRBV6-1 and TRBJ2-7; 8 bases agree with TRBD2. This CDR3 spans 18 amino acids. V lost 2 bases and J lost 3; bases outside the gene matches: 15. Germline V lookup: CDR1 MNHNS, CDR2 SASEGT. The chain's CDR3 is CASSELWDWLAGGYEQYF. The CDR3 nucleotides are TGTGCCAGCAGTGAATTATGGGACTGGCTAGCGGGTGGCTACGAGCAGTACTTC.